This T cell receptor beta chain appears in the sequencing data of a study of regulatory T cells in long-lasting Graves disease. Germline CDR1 LNHDA, CDR2 SQIVND (reference sequence). CDR3 length equals 16 residues. Trimming removed 6 bases from V and 2 bases from J, with 17 bases in between. Time point specified: newly diagnosed GD, antithyroid drugs for less than 3 months. Following extraction of RNA from PBMCs, that RNA was used to make the TCR library. This clonotype turned up a few times. Investigators prepared the TCR beta libraries by applying iRepertoire HTBI primers and Arm-PCR of CDR3 regions. TCRdb re-called the multiplex PCR reads through MiXCR, storing one row per CDR3 protein. The table shows about 560,000 distinct CDR3 sequences, with about 16% occurring only once. This sample also belongs to another study, concerning T cells in Graves' hyperthyroidism and ophthalmopathy. That investigation notes: The majority of expanded thyroid clonotypes above 0.001 also appeared in blood.

This chain connects TRBV19 to TRBJ1-5, with D maybe TRBD1 (6 bases). The material was peripheral blood mononuclear cells (PBMCs), obtained at new diagnosis, from a patient treated with antithyroid drugs. The clonotype comes from a man between 18 and 35 years old with Graves disease. The chain's CDR3 is CASRFSYRARNQPQHF. CDR3 nucleotide sequence: TGTGCCAGTAGGTTTTCCTACAGGGCCCGCAATCAGCCCCAGCATTTT.